These 3 T cell receptor beta chains were all obtained from the same sample, sequenced in a study of blood T cells in healthy people across ages. A second PCR, run for about 6 to 11 cycles, used a sample-barcoded 5' primer plus a J-beta primer mix. Each CDR3 protein gets one entry after TCRdb re-called the 5' RACE reads with MiXCR. The data contain hundreds of thousands of distinct CDR3 sequences, about half of them singletons. The specimen sequenced was blood. These receptors all come from an older woman in good health.

The sample holds a few counts of this clonotype. V gene TRBV6-2 or TRBV6-3 combines with J gene TRBJ2-7; tentative D call: TRBD2 (5 bases). The CDR3 consists of 12 residues. V was shortened by 7 bases and J by 5 bases, with 12 bases between the two germline ends. Germline CDR1 is MNHEY and CDR2 is SVGEGT. This chain's CDR3 is CASNENSDEQYF. The CDR3 DNA sequence: TGTGCCAGCAACGAGAATAGCGACGAGCAGTACTTC.

The chain links TRBV7-9 to TRBJ2-3, with TRBD2 matching 12 bases. Germline CDR1 and CDR2: SEHNR and FQNEAQ (reference sequence). After removal of 5 bases from V and 5 bases from J, the junction contained 8 bases not matched to a gene. The CDR3 totals 16 residues. As DNA, the CDR3 is TGTGCCAGCAGCCGCAGACTAGCGGGAGAAATAGATACGCAGTATTTT. This gives the protein CASSRRLAGEIDTQYF.

The chain combines TRBV7-3 with TRBJ2-5; 7 bases agree with TRBD2. The CDR3 spans 17 residues. Trimming took 5 bases from V and 0 from J; bases not matched to a gene: 12. Germline CDR1 SGHTA, CDR2 FQGTGA. CDR3 coding DNA: TGTGCCAGCAGCCCGATGGATAGCGGGCTTCACCAAGAGACCCAGTACTTC. It codes for CASSPMDSGLHQETQYF.